The 31 T cell receptor beta chains reported below all come from one sample, sequenced in a study of blood T cell repertoires in COVID-19 (TCRdb year 2020). The library relied on the immunoSEQ multiplex PCR assay. As stored in TCRdb, this immuneACCESS dataset retains in-frame rearrangements with V and J assigned. A fraction of the clones does not appear; measured against another copy, unresolved V genes explain less than half of the discrepancy, and the remainder lacks a known reason. The table for this sample lists 110,000 to 150,000 clones; about nine tenths of them were counted only once. The top ten constitute over 9.5% of the sample. The source material was peripheral blood. Receptors were obtained from a man in his forties or fifties with active or convalescent COVID-19.

The chain uses TRBV6-5 and TRBJ2-7; perhaps TRBD2 as D (6 bases). The CDR3 consists of 14 residues. Deletions cut 7 bases from V and 2 bases from J, with 15 bases between. Germline V gene lookup returns CDR1 MNHEY and CDR2 SVGAGI. The CDR3 region has the DNA TGTGCCAGCAAAACCGGGAGTGGTCCCTACGAGCAGTACTTC. The encoded protein is CASKTGSGPYEQYF.

The J gene is TRBJ2-1, the V gene TRBV6-2 or TRBV6-3; TRBD2 agrees at 8 bases. Germline V gene sequence: CDR1 MNHEY, CDR2 SVGEGT. The CDR3 is 17 residues long. The V and J ends lost 3 bases and 6 bases, in that order; junction bases with no gene match: 13. The DNA for the CDR3 is TGTGCCAGCAGTTATCCCTCCCCGGGAGGGGTGGGCAATGAGCAGTTCTTC. Its translation is CASSYPSPGGVGNEQFF.

The genes are TRBV28 and TRBJ2-2; possible D gene TRBD2, 5 bases. V lost 6 bases to trimming and J lost 7 bases, with 9 bases between them. The CDR3 sequence is 12 residues long. Looked up from germline, CDR1 is MDHEN and CDR2 is SYDVKM. In nucleotides, the CDR3 is TGTGCCAGCAGGGAGGTCAACGGGGAGCTGTTTTTT. Encoded protein: CASREVNGELFF.

This clone was seen just once. This chain uses TRBV18 with TRBJ2-5; D not certain. The CDR3 is 14 residues long. V lost 2 bases, J lost 1 base, and 8 bases lay in between. Germline CDR1 reads KGHSH; CDR2 reads LQKENI. The CDR3 DNA reads as TGTGCCAGCTCACCAGTAGCATCCCAAGAGACCCAGTACTTC. Translating it yields CASSPVASQETQYF. Full variable domain (missing parts from reference TRBV18 and TRBJ2-5): NAGVMQNPRHLVRRRGQEARLRCSPMKGHSHVYWYRQLPEEGLKFMVYLQKENIIDESGMPKERFSAEFPKEGPSILRIQQVVRGDSAAYFCASSPVASQETQYFGPGTRLLVL.

V and J are TRBV11-3 and TRBJ1-1; D perhaps matches TRBD1 (6 bases). The germline V and J ends were trimmed by 1 base and 1 base, with 7 bases remaining between them. CDR1 and CDR2 from the germline V gene are SGHNT and YENEEA. There are 14 residues in the CDR3. CDR3 in amino acids: CASSLAGANTEAFF. CDR3 bases: TGTGCCAGCAGCTTAGCAGGGGCGAACACTGAAGCTTTCTTT.

This chain uses TRBV2 with TRBJ1-5; D gene unclear. The V gene's germline CDR1 is SNHLY and CDR2 FYNNEI. The CDR3 extends over 14 amino acids. The V end lost 2 bases, the J end lost 7 bases, and 12 bases lay between the germline ends. The CDR3 nucleotides read TGTGCCAGCAGTGAATCCTTTGTCCCCCAGCCCCAGCATTTT. It yields the protein CASSESFVPQPQHF.

V and J are TRBV12-3 or TRBV12-4 and TRBJ1-5; unclear D gene. This CDR3 comprises 13 residues. The ends were cut back, 2 bases at V and 2 bases at J, with 4 bases in the middle. CDR3 sequence (DNA): TGTGCCAGCAGTTTACAGGGCAATCAGCCCCAGCATTTT. Encoded protein: CASSLQGNQPQHF.

This clone turned up a few times. V and J are TRBV27 and TRBJ2-7; D is possibly TRBD2 (5 bases). CDR1 is MNHEY, CDR2 SMNVEV, per germline (reference sequence). This CDR3 is built from 14 residues. Trimming left V 2 bases short and J 0 bases short, with 8 bases between. CDR3 nucleotides: TGTGCCAGCAGTTTACGCGGGTACTCCTACGAGCAGTACTTC. Translating gives CASSLRGYSYEQYF.

The J gene is TRBJ2-5, the V gene TRBV5-1, with 8 bases aligning to TRBD1. The ends lost 4 bases at V and 2 bases at J; junction bases unmatched: 4. Germline values: CDR1 SGHRS, CDR2 YFSETQ. The CDR3 is 14 amino acids. The CDR3 nucleotides read TGCGCCAGCAGCCCCCGGACAGGGCAAGAGACCCAGTACTTC. It codes for CASSPRTGQETQYF.

The CDR3 DNA reads TGTGCCAGCAGTTTACCACTAGCGGGAGCATACAATGAGCAGTTCTTC. It encodes CASSLPLAGAYNEQFF. The chain couples TRBV28 to TRBJ2-1; 11 nucleotides match TRBD2. This CDR3 is 16 amino acids long. J gave up 4 bases and V 2 bases, and 4 bases lay outside the gene matches. Germline assignment: CDR1 MDHEN and CDR2 SYDVKM.

The chain recombines TRBV28 with TRBJ2-7; tentative D call: TRBD2 (6 bases). The V gene lost 3 bases and the J gene lost 2 bases, with 20 bases spanning the gap. This CDR3 is built from 17 residues. Germline CDR1 MDHEN, CDR2 SYDVKM. DNA for the CDR3: TGTGCCAGCAGTTTCCCTATTAAGGCGGGGCCAACCTACGAGCAGTACTTC. Its translation is CASSFPIKAGPTYEQYF.

V usage is TRBV27 and J usage is TRBJ2-3; a weak D match, TRBD2 (6 bases). Germline V gene data show CDR1 as MNHEY and CDR2 as SMNVEV (reference sequence). The CDR3 runs 15 residues. Between the trimmed V and J ends, which lost 2 bases and 2 bases, there was a span of 11 bases. CDR3: CASSLVEGNTDTQYF. CDR3 nucleotides: TGTGCCAGCAGTTTAGTGGAGGGCAACACAGATACGCAGTATTTT.

V is TRBV5-1 and J is TRBJ2-1; D is ambiguous. The CDR3 sequence is 16 residues long. The V end lost 2 bases, the J end lost 3 bases, and 15 bases lay between the germline ends. The germline gives CDR1 SGHRS, CDR2 YFSETQ. The CDR3 sequence: CASSLRGDNNYNEQFF. The DNA for the CDR3 is TGCGCCAGCAGCTTAAGAGGCGATAATAACTACAATGAGCAGTTCTTC. Using reference TRBV5-1 and TRBJ2-1 for the parts outside the CDR3, the full variable domain is KAGVTQTPRYLIKTRGQQVTLSCSPISGHRSVSWYQQTPGQGLQFLFEYFSETQRNKGNFPGRFSGRQFSNSRSEMNVSTLELGDSALYLCASSLRGDNNYNEQFFGPGTRLTVL.

V usage is TRBV9 and J usage is TRBJ2-6, with D unclear. The CDR3 is made up of 15 amino acids. Germline V gene lookup returns CDR1 SGDLS and CDR2 YYNGEE. With 4 bases removed from V and 0 bases from J, the gap between germline ends came to 8 bases. The CDR3 DNA sequence: TGTGCCAGCAGCCCCCACGGCTCTGGGGCCAACGTCCTGACTTTC. Its translation is CASSPHGSGANVLTF.

The chain employs TRBV24-1 and TRBJ2-5; 9 nucleotides line up with TRBD2. Germline CDR1 KGHDR, CDR2 SFDVKD. This CDR3 comprises 15 residues. J lost 5 bases, V lost 3 bases, and 6 bases had no gene match. The CDR3 loop reads CATSDPGLAPETQYF. In DNA form, the CDR3 reads TGTGCCACCAGTGATCCAGGACTAGCGCCGGAGACCCAGTACTTC.

This clone was observed a few times. This rearrangement joins TRBV28 to TRBJ2-7; D might be TRBD2 (6 bases). V lost 6 bases, J lost 5 bases, and 23 bases lay in between. The germline V gene encodes CDR1 MDHEN and CDR2 SYDVKM. The CDR3 runs 16 residues. The CDR3 DNA is TGTGCCAGCAGCCACCCCAACCGGGGGAATAGGAACGAGCAGTACTTC. Translating gives CASSHPNRGNRNEQYF. Variable domain in full (rest from reference TRBV28 and TRBJ2-7): DVKVTQSSRYLVKRTGEKVFLECVQDMDHENMFWYRQDPGLGLRLIYFSYDVKMKEKGDIPEGYSVSREKKERFSLILESASTNQTSMYLCASSHPNRGNRNEQYFGPGTRLTVT.

This chain connects TRBV5-1 to TRBJ2-3; 11 nucleotides line up with TRBD2. The V segment lost 4 bases and the J segment 0 bases; nucleotides outside the gene matches: 7. Germline V CDR1 and CDR2: SGHRS, YFSETQ. The CDR3 spans 17 residues. The CDR3 spells CASSISGTSGSTDTQYF. CDR3 coding DNA: TGCGCCAGCAGCATTAGCGGGACTAGCGGCAGCACAGATACGCAGTATTTT.

The V gene is TRBV28, the J gene TRBJ2-1, with 7 bases aligning to TRBD1. Unmatched junction bases numbered 13, after V lost 6 bases and J lost 8 bases. The CDR3 totals 15 residues. Per germline, CDR1 MDHEN and CDR2 SYDVKM. The CDR3 nucleotides read TGTGCCAGCAGACCCCCCAGGGGGTCGGCGTATGAGCAGTTCTTC. Its translation is CASRPPRGSAYEQFF.

This sequence joins TRBV5-1 and TRBJ2-7; D ambiguous. CDR3 length equals 12 residues. Germline V CDR1 and CDR2: SGHRS, YFSETQ. Trimming pared 0 bases from V and 4 bases from J, leaving 5 bases between. The CDR3 spells CASSLDWYEQYF. In DNA form, the CDR3 reads TGCGCCAGCAGCTTGGACTGGTACGAGCAGTACTTC.

This chain uses TRBV19 with TRBJ2-5; D might be TRBD2 (6 bases). CDR1 is LNHDA, CDR2 SQIVND, per germline (reference sequence). Between the trimmed V and J ends, which lost 4 bases and 7 bases, there was a span of 16 bases. The CDR3 has 14 residues. CDR3 DNA: TGTGCCAGTAGTAGCGTTGCGGGGATGGTGACCCAGTACTTC. This encodes CASSSVAGMVTQYF.

The chain recombines TRBV27 with TRBJ2-1; 11 bases are shared with TRBD1. The CDR3 consists of 17 residues. CDR1 MNHEY and CDR2 SMNVEV come from the germline V gene (reference sequence). J lost 7 bases, V lost 6 bases, and 14 bases had no gene match. The CDR3 loop reads CASRKSPGQGVLNEQFF. The CDR3 nucleotides read TGTGCCAGCAGGAAATCCCCGGGACAGGGGGTTCTTAATGAGCAGTTCTTC.

The V gene is TRBV12-5, the J gene TRBJ1-1; 7 bases agree with TRBD1. Germline V CDR1 and CDR2: LGHNT, FRNRAP. V dropped 6 bases and J dropped 4; count of bases not matched to a gene: 5. The CDR3 extends over 13 amino acids. CDR3 residues: CASGADRATEAFF. The DNA of the CDR3 is TGTGCTAGTGGAGCTGACAGGGCCACTGAAGCTTTCTTT.

V gene TRBV29-1 combines with J gene TRBJ2-3; TRBD2 aligns across 12 bases. Germline loops: CDR1 SQVTM, CDR2 ANQGSEA. This CDR3 contains 15 residues. The trim removed 6 bases at V and 4 bases at J, leaving 8 bases unmatched. CDR3 amino acids: CSVKRLAGGPDTQYF. In nucleotides, the CDR3 is TGCAGCGTCAAGAGGCTAGCGGGAGGGCCAGATACGCAGTATTTT.

A note on this clone: A read error may account for a junction end that differs from germline. The chain employs TRBV6-1 and TRBJ1-2, with 11 bases matching TRBD1. From germline, CDR1 is MNHNS and CDR2 SASEGT. There are 14 residues in the CDR3. CDR3 DNA sequence: TGTGCCAGCAGGGAAGGACAGGGGGCCTCTGGCTACACCTTC. It codes for CASREGQGASGYTF.

This clone was observed once. V usage is TRBV6-5 and J usage is TRBJ2-4, with 13 bases that match TRBD2. Trimming removed 2 bases from V and 9 bases from J; junction bases left unmatched: 4. Germline values: CDR1 MNHEY, CDR2 SVGAGI. The CDR3 covers 15 residues. The CDR3 DNA sequence: TGTGCCAGCAGTTACCCCGGGACTAGCGGGACCATTCAGTACTTC. It yields the protein CASSYPGTSGTIQYF.

V usage is TRBV11-2 and J usage is TRBJ1-5; a weak D match, TRBD1 (6 bases). Trimming cost V 1 base and J 7 bases, with 11 bases left between them. CDR1 and CDR2 from the germline V gene are SGHAT and FQNNGV. This CDR3 has 14 amino acids. The CDR3 sequence: CASSLAGARQPQHF. CDR3 coding DNA: TGTGCCAGCAGCTTAGCAGGGGCTCGGCAGCCCCAGCATTTT.

The chain joins TRBV4-3 to TRBJ2-3; D might be TRBD2 (5 bases). CDR3 length equals 16 residues. Trimming removed 2 bases from V and 0 bases from J, with 12 bases in between. Germline CDR1 LGHNA, CDR2 YSLEER. In DNA, the CDR3 is TGCGCCAGCAGCCAAAGGACTCTTGTTAGCACAGATACGCAGTATTTT. Amino acids: CASSQRTLVSTDTQYF.

The chain has TRBV28 and TRBJ2-1; the match to TRBD2 covers 12 bases. The CDR3 contains 15 residues. V lost 7 bases and J lost 5; bases outside the gene matches: 6. Germline V gene sequence: CDR1 MDHEN, CDR2 SYDVKM. The CDR3 loop reads CASTLAGGRDNEQFF. The CDR3 nucleotides read TGTGCCAGCACACTAGCGGGAGGACGGGACAATGAGCAGTTCTTC.

This clone has only one observation. The chain couples TRBV5-1 to TRBJ2-3; 11 positions agree with TRBD1. The V gene end was trimmed by 4 bases and the J gene end by 0 bases; junction bases not matched to a gene: 4. The CDR3 is 16 residues long. CDR1 and CDR2 from the germline V gene are SGHRS and YFSETQ. The CDR3 reads CASSPGQGASTDTQYF. DNA of the CDR3: TGCGCCAGCAGCCCAGGACAGGGGGCTAGCACAGATACGCAGTATTTT.

A remark on this clone: The junction departs from germline at one end; a sequencing error may be responsible. This chain connects TRBV18 to TRBJ1-5, with D possibly matching TRBD1 (5 bases). The CDR3 covers 15 residues. Germline V gene data show CDR1 as KGHSH and CDR2 as LQKENI. CDR3 residues: CACSRGGASNQPQHF. As DNA, the CDR3 is TGTGCCTGCTCCCGGGGGGGAGCTAGCAATCAGCCCCAGCATTTT.

The J gene is TRBJ1-1, the V gene TRBV2; TRBD1 matches at 8 bases. CDR1 is SNHLY and CDR2 is FYNNEI in the germline V gene. V was pared by 2 bases and J by 4 bases, with 6 bases of the junction left unmatched. This CDR3 contains 15 residues. The CDR3 protein is CASSELGQGLTEAFF. The CDR3, as DNA: TGTGCCAGCAGTGAACTAGGACAGGGCCTCACTGAAGCTTTCTTT.